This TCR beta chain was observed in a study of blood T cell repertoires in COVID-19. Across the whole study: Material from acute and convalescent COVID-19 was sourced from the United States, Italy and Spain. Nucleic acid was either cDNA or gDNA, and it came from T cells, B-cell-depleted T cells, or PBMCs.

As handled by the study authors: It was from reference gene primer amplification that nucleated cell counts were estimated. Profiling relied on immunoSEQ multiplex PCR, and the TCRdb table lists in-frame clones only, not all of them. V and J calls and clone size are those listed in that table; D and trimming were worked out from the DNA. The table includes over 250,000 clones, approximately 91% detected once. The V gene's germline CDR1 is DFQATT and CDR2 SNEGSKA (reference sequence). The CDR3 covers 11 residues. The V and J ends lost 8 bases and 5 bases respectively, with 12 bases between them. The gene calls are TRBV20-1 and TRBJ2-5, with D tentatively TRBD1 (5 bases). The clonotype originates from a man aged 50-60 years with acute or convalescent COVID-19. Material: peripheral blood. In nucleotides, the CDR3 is TGCAGTCTAGGGAAGGGGGAGACCCAGTACTTC. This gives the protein CSLGKGETQYF.